This is a list of T cell receptor beta chains from one sample in a study of regulatory T cells in long-lasting Graves disease. MiXCR was run by TCRdb on the multiplex PCR reads, yielding one entry per CDR3 protein. This repertoire shows under 500,000 distinct CDR3 sequences, about a sixth found once; its top ten account for around 10%. The same data also went into a second study, on T cells in Graves' hyperthyroidism and ophthalmopathy.

The input for sequencing was peripheral blood mononuclear cells (PBMCs), taken at new diagnosis, from a patient treated with antithyroid drugs. These receptors originate from a woman in her 30s with Graves disease. Both conserved end residues are part of each CDR3. Some rows mark clone size as missing; the rest say once, few, many or name a class of expanded clone.

>TRBV3-1|many|TRBJ2-2
CASSPSGTSVGELFF
>TRBV27|many|TRBJ1-1
CASSLRQGVRTEAFF
>TRBV7-2|NA|TRBJ2-3
CASSYPLGQGDTQYF
>TRBV10-3|NA|TRBJ1-5
CAISESGQGEQPQHF
>TRBV28|many|TRBJ1-2
CASGDGLWGYTF
>TRBV29-1|many|TRBJ2-1
CSVVGLDVNNEQFF
>TRBV20-1|NA|TRBJ2-1
CSARGRDPRSSYNEQFF
>TRBV9|many|TRBJ1-2
CASSAPAAAPDPPGYTF
>TRBV30|NA|TRBJ1-1
CAWSAGSVQAFF
>TRBV28|NA|TRBJ1-6
CVSSPSGSPLHF
>TRBV14|many|TRBJ2-7
CASSQRWVGLYEQYF
>TRBV20-1|many|TRBJ1-1
CSAAGTINTEAFF
>TRBV5-1|many|TRBJ2-7
CASSLVSGSREQYF
>TRBV6-5|many|TRBJ1-5
CASSSDGPDQPQHF
>TRBV12-3/TRBV12-4|NA|TRBJ1-3
CASSFTANGNTIYF
>TRBV20-1|many|TRBJ2-2
CSAGRAGGPDTGELFF
>TRBV2|many|TRBJ2-1
CASSFRVSSYNEQFF
>TRBV19|NA|TRBJ2-7
CASSPTSGTSYEQYF
>TRBV20-1|NA|TRBJ1-2
CSARRTGVGYTF
>TRBV5-1|many|TRBJ2-7
CASSYTARDRGSYEQYF
>TRBV6-2/TRBV6-3|few|TRBJ1-1
CASSLPITEAFF
>TRBV20-1|many|TRBJ2-3
CSARPLGTDTQYF
>TRBV27|many|TRBJ2-1
CASNPGEGSYNEQFF
>TRBV2|many|TRBJ2-7
CASSIHHTGSEQYF
>TRBV7-3|few|TRBJ2-1
CASSSSGTRSYNEQFF
>TRBV3-1|NA|TRBJ2-1
CASSGQLNPPEYNGQFF
>TRBV27|NA|TRBJ2-5
CASSSETAYQETQYF
>TRBV3-1|many|TRBJ2-7
CASSQGGVPSYEQYF
>TRBV20-1|many|TRBJ2-1
CSATQGDEQFF
>TRBV20-1|many|TRBJ1-1
CSAIGMANTEAFF
>TRBV27|many|TRBJ2-1
CASSLWAGAGSEQFF
>TRBV7-9|many|TRBJ2-7
CASSFYPGGEHYEQYF
>TRBV13|many|TRBJ2-7
CASSRGQNEQYF
>TRBV7-9|few|TRBJ2-1
CASSSSGVIYNEQFF
>TRBV20-1|few|TRBJ2-1
CSAQRSLRWNEQFF
>TRBV7-2|many|TRBJ2-1
CASSLTREQQFF
>TRBV19|few|TRBJ2-1
CASSIAGGLNEQFF
>TRBV7-2|many|TRBJ2-5
CASSFSGETQYF
>TRBV6-1|many|TRBJ2-7
CASSRSHPGTTYEQYF